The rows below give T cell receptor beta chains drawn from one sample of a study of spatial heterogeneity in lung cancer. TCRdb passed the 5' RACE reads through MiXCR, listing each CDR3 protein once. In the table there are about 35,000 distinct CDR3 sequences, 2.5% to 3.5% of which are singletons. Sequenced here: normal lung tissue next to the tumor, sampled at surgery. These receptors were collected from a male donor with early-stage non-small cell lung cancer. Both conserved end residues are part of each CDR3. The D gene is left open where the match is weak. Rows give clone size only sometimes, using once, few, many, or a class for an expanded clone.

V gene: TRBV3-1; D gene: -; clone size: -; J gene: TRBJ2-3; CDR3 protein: CASSQDVSTDTQYF; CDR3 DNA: TGTGCCAGCAGCCAAGACGTCTCCACAGATACGCAGTATTTT
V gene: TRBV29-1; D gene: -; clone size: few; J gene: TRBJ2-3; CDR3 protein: CSETRPTGANTDTQYF; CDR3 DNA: TGCAGCGAAACGCGACCGACAGGAGCAAACACAGATACGCAGTATTTT
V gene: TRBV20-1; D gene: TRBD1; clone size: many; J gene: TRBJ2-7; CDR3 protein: CSATPGQGLNRRDYEQYF; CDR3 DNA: TGCAGTGCTACCCCGGGACAGGGACTAAACCGGCGGGATTACGAGCAGTACTTC
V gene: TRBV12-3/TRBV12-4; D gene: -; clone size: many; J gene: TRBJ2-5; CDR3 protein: CASRDIGETQYF; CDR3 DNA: TGTGCCAGCAGAGACATCGGTGAGACCCAGTACTTC
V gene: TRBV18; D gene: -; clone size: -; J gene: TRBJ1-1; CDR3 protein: CASSAQDGRGTEAFF; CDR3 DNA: TGTGCCAGCTCAGCCCAGGACGGGAGGGGCACTGAAGCTTTCTTT
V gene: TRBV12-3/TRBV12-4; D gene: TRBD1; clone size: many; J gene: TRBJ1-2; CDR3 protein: CASKRTGPYGYTF; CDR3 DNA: TGTGCCAGCAAACGGACAGGTCCCTATGGCTACACCTTC
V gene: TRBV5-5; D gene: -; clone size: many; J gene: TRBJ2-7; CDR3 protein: CASSLEDRTAYEQYF; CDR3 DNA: TGTGCCAGCAGCTTGGAAGACAGGACAGCCTACGAGCAGTACTTC
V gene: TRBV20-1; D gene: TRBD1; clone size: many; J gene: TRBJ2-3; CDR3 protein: CSAGGQGSYDTQYF; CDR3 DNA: TGCAGTGCTGGGGGACAGGGGTCGTACGATACGCAGTATTTT
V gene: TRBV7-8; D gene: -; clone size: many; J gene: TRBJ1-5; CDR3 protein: CASSLGQGVSQPQHF; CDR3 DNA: TGTGCCAGCAGCTTAGGGCAGGGAGTTTCTCAGCCCCAGCATTTT
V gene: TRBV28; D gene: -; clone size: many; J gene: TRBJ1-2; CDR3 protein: CASSFPQGMGYGYTF; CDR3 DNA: TGTGCCAGCAGTTTTCCTCAGGGAATGGGGTATGGCTACACCTTC
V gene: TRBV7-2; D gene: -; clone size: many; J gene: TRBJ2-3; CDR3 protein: CASSRGASTDTQYF; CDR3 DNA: TGTGCCAGCAGCCGCGGGGCCAGCACAGATACGCAGTATTTT
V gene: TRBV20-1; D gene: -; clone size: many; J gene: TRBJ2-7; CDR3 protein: CSAREWPGDEQYF; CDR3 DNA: TGCAGTGCTAGAGAGTGGCCTGGGGACGAGCAGTACTTC
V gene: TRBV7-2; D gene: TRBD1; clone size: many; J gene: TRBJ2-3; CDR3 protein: CASSVQGAEDTQYF; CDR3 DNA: TGTGCCAGCAGCGTCCAGGGGGCTGAAGATACGCAGTATTTT
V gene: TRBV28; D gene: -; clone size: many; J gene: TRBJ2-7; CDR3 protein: CASSSGGRQVGVKQYF; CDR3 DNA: TGTGCCAGCAGTTCCGGTGGCCGGCAGGTGGGTGTAAAGCAGTACTTC
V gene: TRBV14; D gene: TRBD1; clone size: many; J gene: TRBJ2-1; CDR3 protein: CASTSRQGASNEQFF; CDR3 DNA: TGTGCCAGCACCTCTAGGCAGGGGGCTTCGAATGAGCAGTTCTTC
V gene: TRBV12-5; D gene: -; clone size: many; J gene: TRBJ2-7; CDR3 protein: CASGLSPDHEQYF; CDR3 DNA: TGTGCTAGTGGTTTAAGCCCGGACCACGAGCAGTACTTC
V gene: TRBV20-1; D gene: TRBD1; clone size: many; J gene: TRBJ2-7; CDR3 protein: CSLPGTGLYEQYF; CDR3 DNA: TGCAGTCTACCCGGGACAGGTCTCTACGAGCAGTACTTC